This is a list of T cell receptor beta chains from one sample in a study of T-cell reconstitution after alpha-beta-depleted transplantation in children. From the PCR reads, TCRdb called clonotypes with MiXCR, one entry per CDR3 protein. The sample records approximately 980,000 distinct CDR3 sequences, about 29% being singletons. The sequences come from PBMCs, mostly from graft donor cells, collected 360 days after TCRalphabeta/CD19-depleted stem cell transplant. Receptors originate from a boy less than two years old who had a stem cell transplant for SCID, so the T cells may come from the graft donor. The CDR3 runs from the conserved cysteine through the conserved F or W. The D gene is left open where the match is weak. Some rows have no size entry. The others give once, few or many, or a class for an expanded clone.

J gene | D gene | V gene | clone size | CDR3 DNA | CDR3 protein
TRBJ1-1 | TRBD1 | TRBV27 | . | TGTGCCAGCAGTCGAAGACAGGGGGCCAGCACTGAAGCTTTCTTT | CASSRRQGASTEAFF
TRBJ2-1 | TRBD2 | TRBV9 | . | TGTGCCAGCAGCCATATGACTAGCGGGGGGGCCCCCTACAATGAGCAGTTCTTC | CASSHMTSGGAPYNEQFF
TRBJ2-1 | . | TRBV4-2 | . | TGTGCCAGCAGCCAAGCCAGGATTTTAGACTACAATGAGCAGTTCTTC | CASSQARILDYNEQFF
TRBJ2-1 | . | TRBV25-1 | . | TGTGCCAGCAGTGAATCGAAATTAAGCTCCTACAATGAGCAGTTCTTC | CASSESKLSSYNEQFF
TRBJ2-3 | TRBD1 | TRBV13 | . | TGTGCCAGCAGCTCAGTCGTCGTGGGGACAGGGGTCACAGATACGCAGTATTTT | CASSSVVVGTGVTDTQYF
TRBJ2-1 | TRBD2 | TRBV3-1 | . | TGTGCCAGCAGCCAAGGCGGGGGGGCCTACAATGAGCAGTTCTTC | CASSQGGGAYNEQFF
TRBJ2-3 | TRBD2 | TRBV4-3 | . | TGCGCCAGCAGCCAAGGACTAGCGGGGGGAGATACGCAGTATTTT | CASSQGLAGGDTQYF
TRBJ1-1 | . | TRBV7-8 | . | TGTGCCAGCAGCCCCAAGGCAGGGATGAAGAACACTGAAGCTTTCTTT | CASSPKAGMKNTEAFF
TRBJ2-3 | TRBD1 | TRBV20-1 | . | TGCAGTGCCGCCCCCGGGGACAGGGACCCTAGCACAGATACGCAGTATTTT | CSAAPGDRDPSTDTQYF
TRBJ2-1 | . | TRBV7-8 | many | TGTGCCAGCAGCCAGCAGTACAATGAGCAGTTCTTC | CASSQQYNEQFF